This TCR beta chain is drawn from a study of technical replicates of blood from several donors. Only in-frame clones appear in the TCRdb table, and some are missing; sequencing was by immunoSEQ multiplex PCR. The table records around 80,000 clones, around 96% of them present only once. Sequences were obtained from T cells isolated from PBMCs. The receptor comes from a human donor in good health.

CDR3 in DNA: TGTGCCAGCTCACCAAATGCGGGAGGAGAGACCCAGTACTTC. Translated, it gives CASSPNAGGETQYF. The chain is built from TRBV18 and TRBJ2-5, with 8 bases identical to TRBD2. The CDR3 has 14 amino acids. The trim removed 2 bases at V and 4 bases at J, leaving 3 bases unmatched. The germline gives CDR1 KGHSH, CDR2 LQKENI.